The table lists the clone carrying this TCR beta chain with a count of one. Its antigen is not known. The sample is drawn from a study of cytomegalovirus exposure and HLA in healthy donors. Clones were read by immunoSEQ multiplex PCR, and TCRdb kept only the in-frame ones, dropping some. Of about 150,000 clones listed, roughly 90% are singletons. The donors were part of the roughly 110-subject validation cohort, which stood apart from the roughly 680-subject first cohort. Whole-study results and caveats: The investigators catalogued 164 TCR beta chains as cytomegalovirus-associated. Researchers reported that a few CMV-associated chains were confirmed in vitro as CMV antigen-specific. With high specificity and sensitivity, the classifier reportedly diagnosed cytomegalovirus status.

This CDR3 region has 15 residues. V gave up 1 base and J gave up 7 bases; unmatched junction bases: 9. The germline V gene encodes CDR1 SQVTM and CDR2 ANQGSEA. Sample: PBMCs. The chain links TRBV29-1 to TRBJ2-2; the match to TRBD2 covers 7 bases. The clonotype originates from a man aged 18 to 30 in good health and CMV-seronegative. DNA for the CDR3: TGCAGCGTTGAAGTCCCCCCGGGGGGATACGGGGAGCTGTTTTTT. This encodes CSVEVPPGGYGELFF.